The clone carrying this T cell receptor beta chain was observed a few times. Its antigen is unidentified. From RNA transcripts, TCR beta CDR3 regions were amplified. With the HTBI primer set, the TCR CDR3 went through a first round of RT-PCR. TCRdb reprocessed the multiplex PCR reads with MiXCR, giving one entry per CDR3 protein. This sample yields 250,000 to 300,000 distinct CDR3 sequences, of which approximately 19% are seen a single time; under 40% belongs to the top ten. Subjects with ophthalmopathy showed a Clinical Activity Score no lower than 3, a NOSPECS grade no lower than 4, and a duration shorter than 3 months. This sample stems from a study of T cells in Graves' hyperthyroidism and ophthalmopathy. Study overall: Before any treatment, at initial diagnosis, peripheral blood was collected.

Germline V gene data show CDR1 as KGHDR and CDR2 as SFDVKD. V shed 12 bases, J shed 8 bases, and the junction held 9 bases outside the gene matches. This CDR3 comprises 13 residues. Study-level points and caveats: Most thyroid clonotypes expanded above 0.001 appeared in blood too. Through a model of 13 V-J features, ophthalmopathy was separated from stable hyperthyroidism.

The TCR sequence derives from a man aged 50 or older with Graves' ophthalmopathy. V is TRBV24-1 and J is TRBJ2-1, with TRBD2 matching 10 bases. The specimen was blood. As DNA, the CDR3 is TGTGCCTCTAGAGCGGGAGGGGGGGATGAGCAGTTCTTC. Residues: CASRAGGGDEQFF.